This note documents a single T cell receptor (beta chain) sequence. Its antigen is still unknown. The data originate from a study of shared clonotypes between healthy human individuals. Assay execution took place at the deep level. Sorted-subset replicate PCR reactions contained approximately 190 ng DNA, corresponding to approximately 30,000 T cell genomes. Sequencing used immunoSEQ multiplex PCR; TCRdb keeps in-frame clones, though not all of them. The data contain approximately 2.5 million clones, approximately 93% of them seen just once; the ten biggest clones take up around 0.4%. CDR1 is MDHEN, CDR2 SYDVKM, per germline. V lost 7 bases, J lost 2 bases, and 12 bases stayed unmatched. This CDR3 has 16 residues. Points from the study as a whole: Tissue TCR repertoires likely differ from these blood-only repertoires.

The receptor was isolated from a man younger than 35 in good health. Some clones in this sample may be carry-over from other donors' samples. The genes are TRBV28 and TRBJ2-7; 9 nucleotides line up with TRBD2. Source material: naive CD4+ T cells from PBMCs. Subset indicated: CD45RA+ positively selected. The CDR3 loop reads CASMRIGGRGTYEQYF. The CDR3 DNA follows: TGTGCCAGCATGAGGATTGGCGGGAGGGGGACCTACGAGCAGTACTTC.